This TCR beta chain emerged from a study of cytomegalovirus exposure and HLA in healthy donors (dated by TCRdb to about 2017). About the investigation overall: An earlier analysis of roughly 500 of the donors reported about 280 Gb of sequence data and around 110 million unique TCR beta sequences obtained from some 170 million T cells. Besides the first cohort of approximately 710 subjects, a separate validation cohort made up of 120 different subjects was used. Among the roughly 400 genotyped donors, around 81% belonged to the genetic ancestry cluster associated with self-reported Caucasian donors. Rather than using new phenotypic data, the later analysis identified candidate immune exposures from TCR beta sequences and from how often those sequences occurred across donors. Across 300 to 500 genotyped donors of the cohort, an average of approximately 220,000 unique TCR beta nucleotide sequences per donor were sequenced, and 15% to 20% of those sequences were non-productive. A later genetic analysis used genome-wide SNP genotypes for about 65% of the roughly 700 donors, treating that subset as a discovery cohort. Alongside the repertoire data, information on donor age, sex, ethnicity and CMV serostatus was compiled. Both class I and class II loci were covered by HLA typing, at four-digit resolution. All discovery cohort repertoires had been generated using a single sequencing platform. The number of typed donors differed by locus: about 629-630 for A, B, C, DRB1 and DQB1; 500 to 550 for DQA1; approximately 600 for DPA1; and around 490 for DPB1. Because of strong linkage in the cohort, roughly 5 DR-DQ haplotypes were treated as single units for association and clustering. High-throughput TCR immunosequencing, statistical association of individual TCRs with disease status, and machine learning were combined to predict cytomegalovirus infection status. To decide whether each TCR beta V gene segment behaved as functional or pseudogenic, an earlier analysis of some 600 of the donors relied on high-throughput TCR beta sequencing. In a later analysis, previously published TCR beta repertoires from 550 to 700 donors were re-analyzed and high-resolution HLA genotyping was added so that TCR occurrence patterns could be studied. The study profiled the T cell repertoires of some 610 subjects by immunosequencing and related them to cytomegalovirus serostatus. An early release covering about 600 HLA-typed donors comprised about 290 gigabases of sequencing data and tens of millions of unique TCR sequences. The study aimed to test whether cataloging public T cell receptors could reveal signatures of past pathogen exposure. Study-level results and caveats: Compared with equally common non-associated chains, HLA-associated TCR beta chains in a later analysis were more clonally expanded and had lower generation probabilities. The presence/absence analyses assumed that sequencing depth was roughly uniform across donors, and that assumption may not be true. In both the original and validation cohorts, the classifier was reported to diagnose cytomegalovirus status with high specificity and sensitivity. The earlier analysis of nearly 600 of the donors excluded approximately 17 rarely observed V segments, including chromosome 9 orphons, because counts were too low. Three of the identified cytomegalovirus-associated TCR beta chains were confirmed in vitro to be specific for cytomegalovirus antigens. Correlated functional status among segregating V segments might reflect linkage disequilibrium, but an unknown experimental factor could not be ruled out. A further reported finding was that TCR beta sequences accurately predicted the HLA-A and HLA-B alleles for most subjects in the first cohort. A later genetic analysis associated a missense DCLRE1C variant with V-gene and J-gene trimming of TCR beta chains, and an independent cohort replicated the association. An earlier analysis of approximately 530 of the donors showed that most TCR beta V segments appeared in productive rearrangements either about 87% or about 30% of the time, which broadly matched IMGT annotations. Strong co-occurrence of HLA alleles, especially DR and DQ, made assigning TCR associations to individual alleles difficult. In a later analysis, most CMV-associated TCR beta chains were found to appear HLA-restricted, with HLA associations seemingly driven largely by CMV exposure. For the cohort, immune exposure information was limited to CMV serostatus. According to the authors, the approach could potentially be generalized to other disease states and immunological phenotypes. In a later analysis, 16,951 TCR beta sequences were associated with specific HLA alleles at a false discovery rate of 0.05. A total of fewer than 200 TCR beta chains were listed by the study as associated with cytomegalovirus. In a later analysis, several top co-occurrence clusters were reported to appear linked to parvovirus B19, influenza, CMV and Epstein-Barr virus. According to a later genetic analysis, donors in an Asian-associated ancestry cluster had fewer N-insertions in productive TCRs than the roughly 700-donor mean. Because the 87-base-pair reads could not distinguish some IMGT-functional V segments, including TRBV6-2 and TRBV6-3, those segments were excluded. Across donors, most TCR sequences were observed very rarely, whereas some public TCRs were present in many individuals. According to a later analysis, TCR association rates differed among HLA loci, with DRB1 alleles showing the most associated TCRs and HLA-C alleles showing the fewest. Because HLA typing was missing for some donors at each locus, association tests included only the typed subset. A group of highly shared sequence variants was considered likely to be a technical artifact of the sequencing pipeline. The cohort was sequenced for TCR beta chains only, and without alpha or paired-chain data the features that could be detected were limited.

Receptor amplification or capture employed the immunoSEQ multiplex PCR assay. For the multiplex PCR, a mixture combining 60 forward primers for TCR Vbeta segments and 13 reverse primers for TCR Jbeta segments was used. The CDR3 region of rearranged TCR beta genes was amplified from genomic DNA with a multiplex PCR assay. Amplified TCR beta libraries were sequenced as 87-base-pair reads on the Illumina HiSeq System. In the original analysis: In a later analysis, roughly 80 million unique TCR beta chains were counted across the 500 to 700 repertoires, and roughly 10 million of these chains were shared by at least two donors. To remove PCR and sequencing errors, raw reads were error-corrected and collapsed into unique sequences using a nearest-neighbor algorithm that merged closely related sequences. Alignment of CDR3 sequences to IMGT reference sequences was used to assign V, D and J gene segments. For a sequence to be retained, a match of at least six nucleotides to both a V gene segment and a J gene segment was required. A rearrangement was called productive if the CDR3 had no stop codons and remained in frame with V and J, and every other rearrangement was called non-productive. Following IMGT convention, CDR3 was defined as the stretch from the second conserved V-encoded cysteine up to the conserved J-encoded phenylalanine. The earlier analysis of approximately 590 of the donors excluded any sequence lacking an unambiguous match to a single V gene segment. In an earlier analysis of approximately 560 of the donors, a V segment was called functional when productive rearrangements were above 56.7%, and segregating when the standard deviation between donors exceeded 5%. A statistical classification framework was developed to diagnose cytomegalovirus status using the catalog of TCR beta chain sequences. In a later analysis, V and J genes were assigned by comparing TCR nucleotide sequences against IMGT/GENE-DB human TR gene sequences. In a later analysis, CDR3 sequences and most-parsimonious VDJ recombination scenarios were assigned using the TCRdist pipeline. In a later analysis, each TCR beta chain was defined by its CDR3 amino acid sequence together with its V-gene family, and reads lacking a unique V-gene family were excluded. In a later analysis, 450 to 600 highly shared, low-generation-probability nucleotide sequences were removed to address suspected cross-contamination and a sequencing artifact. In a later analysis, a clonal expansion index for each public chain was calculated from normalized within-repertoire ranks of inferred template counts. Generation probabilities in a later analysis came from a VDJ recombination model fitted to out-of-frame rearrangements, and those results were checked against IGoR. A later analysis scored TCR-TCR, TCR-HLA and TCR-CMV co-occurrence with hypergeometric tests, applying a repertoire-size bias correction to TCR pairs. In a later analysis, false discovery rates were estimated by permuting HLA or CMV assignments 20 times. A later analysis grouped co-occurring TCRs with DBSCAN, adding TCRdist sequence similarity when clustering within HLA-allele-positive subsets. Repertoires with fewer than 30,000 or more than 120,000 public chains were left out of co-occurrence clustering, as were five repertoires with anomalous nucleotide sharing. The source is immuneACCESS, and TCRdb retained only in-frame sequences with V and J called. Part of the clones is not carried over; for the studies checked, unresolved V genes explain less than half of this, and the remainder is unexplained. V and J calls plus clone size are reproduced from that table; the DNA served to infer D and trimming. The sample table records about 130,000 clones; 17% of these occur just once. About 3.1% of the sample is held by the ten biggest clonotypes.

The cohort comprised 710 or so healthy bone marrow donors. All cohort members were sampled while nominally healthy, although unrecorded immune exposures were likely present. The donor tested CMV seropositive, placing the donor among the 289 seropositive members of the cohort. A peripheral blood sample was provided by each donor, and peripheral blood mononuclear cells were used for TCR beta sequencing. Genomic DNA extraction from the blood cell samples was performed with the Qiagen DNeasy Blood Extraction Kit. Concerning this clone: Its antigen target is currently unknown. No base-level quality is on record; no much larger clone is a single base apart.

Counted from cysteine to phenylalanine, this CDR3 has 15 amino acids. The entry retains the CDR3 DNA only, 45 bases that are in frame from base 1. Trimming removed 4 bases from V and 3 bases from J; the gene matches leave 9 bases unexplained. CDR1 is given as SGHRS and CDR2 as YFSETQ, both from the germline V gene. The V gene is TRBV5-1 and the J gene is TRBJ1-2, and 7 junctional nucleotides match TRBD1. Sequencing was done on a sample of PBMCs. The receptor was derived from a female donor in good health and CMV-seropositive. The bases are TGCGCCAGCAGCCCAACAGGGGCAGTAGACTATGGCTACACCTTC. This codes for CASSPTGAVDYGYTF.